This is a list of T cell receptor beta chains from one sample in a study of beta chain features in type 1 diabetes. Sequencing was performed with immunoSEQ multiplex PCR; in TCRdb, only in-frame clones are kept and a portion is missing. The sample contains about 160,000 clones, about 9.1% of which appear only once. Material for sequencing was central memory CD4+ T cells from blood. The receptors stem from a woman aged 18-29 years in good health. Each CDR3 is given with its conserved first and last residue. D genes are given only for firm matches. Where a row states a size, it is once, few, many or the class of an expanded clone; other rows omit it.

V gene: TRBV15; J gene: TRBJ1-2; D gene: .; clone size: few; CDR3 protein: CATSREDVREDPEGYTF; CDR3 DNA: TGTGCCACCAGCAGAGAGGACGTTAGGGAGGACCCGGAAGGCTACACCTTC
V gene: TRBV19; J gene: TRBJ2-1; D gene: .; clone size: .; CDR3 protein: CASSIEGLGSYNEQFF; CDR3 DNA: TGTGCCAGTAGTATCGAGGGATTAGGATCCTACAATGAGCAGTTCTTC
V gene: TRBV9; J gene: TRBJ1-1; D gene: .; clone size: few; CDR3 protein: CASSEGEGGITEAFF; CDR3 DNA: TGTGCCAGCAGCGAGGGAGAGGGAGGAATCACTGAAGCTTTCTTT
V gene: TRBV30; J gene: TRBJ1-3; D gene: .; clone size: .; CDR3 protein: CAWQRVPGNTIYF; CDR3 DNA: TGTGCCTGGCAGCGGGTCCCTGGAAACACCATATATTTT
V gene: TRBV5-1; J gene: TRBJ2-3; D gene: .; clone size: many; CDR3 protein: CASSSERGTDTQYF; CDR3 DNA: TGCGCCAGCAGCTCGGAAAGGGGAACAGATACGCAGTATTTT
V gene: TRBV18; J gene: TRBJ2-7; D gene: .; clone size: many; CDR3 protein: CASSPASREQYF; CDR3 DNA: TGTGCCAGCTCACCAGCGTCTCGCGAGCAGTACTTC
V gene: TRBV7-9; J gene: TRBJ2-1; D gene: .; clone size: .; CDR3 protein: CASSLAGLSGNEQFF; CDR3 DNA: TGTGCCAGCAGCTTAGCAGGTCTGTCGGGGAATGAGCAGTTCTTC
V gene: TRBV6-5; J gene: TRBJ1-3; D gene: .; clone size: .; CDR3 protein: CASSQGANTIYF; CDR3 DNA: TGTGCCAGCTCACAGGGAGCAAACACCATATATTTT
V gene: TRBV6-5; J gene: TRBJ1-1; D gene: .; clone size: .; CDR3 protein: CASSYTGSHTEAFF; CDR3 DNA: TGTGCCAGCAGTTACACCGGTTCTCACACTGAAGCTTTCTTT
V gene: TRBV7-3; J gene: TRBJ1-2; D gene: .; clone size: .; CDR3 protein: CASSLTYQARGYTF; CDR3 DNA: TGTGCCAGCAGCTTAACGTATCAGGCCCGGGGCTACACCTTC
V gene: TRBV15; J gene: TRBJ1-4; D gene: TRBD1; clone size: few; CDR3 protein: CATSNNRGTNEKLFF; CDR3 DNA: TGTGCCACCAGCAATAACAGGGGGACTAATGAAAAACTGTTTTTT
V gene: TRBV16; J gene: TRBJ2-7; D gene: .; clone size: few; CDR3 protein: CASSQRDKYEQYF; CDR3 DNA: TGTGCCAGCAGCCAAAGGGACAAATACGAGCAGTACTTC
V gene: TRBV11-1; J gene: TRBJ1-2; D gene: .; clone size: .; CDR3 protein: CAVAAYTVGPYGYTF; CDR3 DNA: TGTGCCGTAGCAGCTTACACGGTTGGTCCTTACGGCTACACCTTC
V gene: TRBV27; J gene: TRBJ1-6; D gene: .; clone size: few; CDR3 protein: CASGPALPNSPLHF; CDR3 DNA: TGTGCCAGCGGGCCGGCCCTGCCCAATTCACCCCTCCACTTT
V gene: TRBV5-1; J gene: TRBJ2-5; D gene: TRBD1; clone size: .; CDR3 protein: CASSPKGDRGDETQYF; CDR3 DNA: TGCGCCAGCAGTCCAAAGGGGGACAGGGGTGACGAGACCCAGTACTTC
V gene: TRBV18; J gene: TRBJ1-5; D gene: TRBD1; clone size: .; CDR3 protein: CASSLDRGPNSNQPQHF; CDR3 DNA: TGTGCCAGCTCACTGGACAGGGGGCCGAATAGCAATCAGCCCCAGCATTTT
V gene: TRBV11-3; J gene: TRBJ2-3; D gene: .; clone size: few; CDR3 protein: CASSSIGDTQYF; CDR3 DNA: TGTGCCAGCAGCTCTATCGGGGATACGCAGTATTTT
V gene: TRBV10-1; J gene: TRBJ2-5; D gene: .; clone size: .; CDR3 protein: CASSESCEEGKQETQYF; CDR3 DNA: TGCGCCAGCAGTGAATCCTGTGAGGAGGGGAAGCAAGAGACCCAGTACTTC
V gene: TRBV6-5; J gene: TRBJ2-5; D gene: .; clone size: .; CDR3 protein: CASSYPGRETQYF; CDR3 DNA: TGTGCCAGCAGTTACCCAGGGAGGGAGACCCAGTACTTC
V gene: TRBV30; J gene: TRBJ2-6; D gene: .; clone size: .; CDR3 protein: CAGGLSSGANVLTF; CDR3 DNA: TGTGCTGGAGGGCTAAGCTCTGGGGCCAACGTCCTGACTTTC
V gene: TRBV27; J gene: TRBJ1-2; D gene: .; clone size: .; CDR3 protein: CASSTGKYGYTF; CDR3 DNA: TGTGCCAGCAGCACAGGAAAATATGGCTACACCTTC
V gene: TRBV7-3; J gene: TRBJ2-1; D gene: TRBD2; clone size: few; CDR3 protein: CASSRQAGTTYNEQFF; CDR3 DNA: TGTGCCAGCAGCCGTCAAGCGGGGACTACCTACAATGAGCAGTTCTTC
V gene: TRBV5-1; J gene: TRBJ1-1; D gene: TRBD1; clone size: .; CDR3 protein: CASSPRDRVGEAFF; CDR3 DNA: TGCGCCAGCAGCCCCCGGGACAGGGTCGGTGAAGCTTTCTTT
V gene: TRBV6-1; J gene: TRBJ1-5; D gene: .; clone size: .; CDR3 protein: CASSEYGGGSSNQPQHF; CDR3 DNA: TGTGCCAGCAGTGAATATGGGGGAGGGAGCAGCAATCAGCCCCAGCATTTT
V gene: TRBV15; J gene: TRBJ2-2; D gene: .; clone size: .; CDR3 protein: CATSHQGGTGELFF; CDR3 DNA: TGTGCCACCAGCCACCAGGGTGGCACCGGGGAGCTGTTTTTT
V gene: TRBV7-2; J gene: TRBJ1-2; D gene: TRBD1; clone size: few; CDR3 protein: CASRGTAYGYTF; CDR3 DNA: TGTGCCAGCCGGGGGACAGCCTATGGCTACACCTTC
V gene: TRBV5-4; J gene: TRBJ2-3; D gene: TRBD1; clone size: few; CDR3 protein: CATHPGQGLDTQYF; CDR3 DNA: TGTGCCACTCACCCGGGACAGGGGTTAGATACGCAGTATTTT
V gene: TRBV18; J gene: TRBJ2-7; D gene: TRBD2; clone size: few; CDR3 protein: CASSTAGGLHEQYF; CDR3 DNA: TGTGCCAGCTCAACGGCGGGGGGGCTCCACGAGCAGTACTTC
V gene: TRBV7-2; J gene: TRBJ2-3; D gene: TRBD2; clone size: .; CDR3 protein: CASSLAISGASTDTQYF; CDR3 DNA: TGTGCCAGCAGCTTAGCGATTAGCGGGGCTAGCACAGATACGCAGTATTTT
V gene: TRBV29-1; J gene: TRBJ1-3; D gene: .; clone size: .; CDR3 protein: CSVELGAGNTIYF; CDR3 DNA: TGCAGCGTTGAACTAGGGGCTGGAAACACCATATATTTT
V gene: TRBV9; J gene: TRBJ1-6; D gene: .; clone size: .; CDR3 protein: CASSVAGGAYNSPLHF; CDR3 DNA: TGTGCCAGCAGCGTAGCTGGCGGGGCCTATAATTCACCCCTCCACTTT
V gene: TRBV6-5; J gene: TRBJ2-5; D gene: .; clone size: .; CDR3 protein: CASSYYGETQYF; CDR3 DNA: TGTGCCAGCAGTTACTACGGGGAGACCCAGTACTTC
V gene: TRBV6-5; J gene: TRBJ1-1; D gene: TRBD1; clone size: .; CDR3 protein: CASSSGQIEAFF; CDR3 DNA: TGTGCCAGCAGTTCGGGACAGATTGAAGCTTTCTTT
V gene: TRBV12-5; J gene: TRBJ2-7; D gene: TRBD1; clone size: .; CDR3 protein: CASGFPGTAYEQYF; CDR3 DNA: TGTGCTAGTGGTTTCCCCGGGACAGCCTACGAGCAGTACTTC
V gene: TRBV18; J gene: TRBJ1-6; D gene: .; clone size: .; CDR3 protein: CASSPSGGQVSPLHF; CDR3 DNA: TGTGCCAGCTCACCTAGCGGAGGACAAGTTTCACCCCTCCACTTT
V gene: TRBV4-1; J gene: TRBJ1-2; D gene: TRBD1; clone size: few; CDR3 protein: CASSQEGTGRGYTF; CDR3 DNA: TGCGCCAGCAGCCAAGAGGGGACAGGTCGTGGCTACACCTTC
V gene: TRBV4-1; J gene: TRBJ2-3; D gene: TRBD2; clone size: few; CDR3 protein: CASSPFGLAGGTDTQYF; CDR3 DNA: TGCGCCAGCAGCCCTTTCGGACTAGCGGGTGGCACAGATACGCAGTATTTT
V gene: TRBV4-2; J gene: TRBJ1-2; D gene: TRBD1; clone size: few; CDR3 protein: CASSQAPGQGDYGYTF; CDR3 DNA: TGTGCCAGCAGCCAAGCTCCGGGACAGGGGGACTATGGCTACACCTTC
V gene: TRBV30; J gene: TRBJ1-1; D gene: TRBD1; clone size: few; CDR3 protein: CACPARGQVATEAFF; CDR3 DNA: TGTGCCTGTCCCGCCCGGGGACAGGTTGCCACTGAAGCTTTCTTT
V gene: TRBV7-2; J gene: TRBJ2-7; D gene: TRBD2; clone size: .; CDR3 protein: CASNPTGGADEQYF; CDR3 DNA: TGTGCCAGCAACCCGACGGGGGGGGCCGACGAGCAGTACTTC
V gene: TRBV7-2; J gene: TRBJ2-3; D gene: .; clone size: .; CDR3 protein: CASSPFPGGNTQYF; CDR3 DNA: TGTGCCAGCAGCCCCTTCCCGGGGGGCAATACGCAGTATTTT
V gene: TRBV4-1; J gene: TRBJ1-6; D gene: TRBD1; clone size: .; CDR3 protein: CASSQDLDRATSPLHF; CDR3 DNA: TGCGCCAGCAGCCAAGACCTGGACAGGGCAACTTCACCCCTCCACTTT
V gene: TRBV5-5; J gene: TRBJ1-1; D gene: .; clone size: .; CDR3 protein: CASSWGGNTEAFF; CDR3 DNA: TGTGCCAGCAGCTGGGGGGGCAACACTGAAGCTTTCTTT
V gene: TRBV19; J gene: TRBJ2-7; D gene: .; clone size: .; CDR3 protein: CASSPALESEQYF; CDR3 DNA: TGTGCCAGTAGCCCAGCGTTAGAGTCCGAGCAGTACTTC
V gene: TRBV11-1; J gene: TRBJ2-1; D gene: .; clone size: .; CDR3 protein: CASSLGRVVSPFF; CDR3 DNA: TGTGCCAGCAGCTTGGGCAGAGTAGTGTCGCCGTTCTTC
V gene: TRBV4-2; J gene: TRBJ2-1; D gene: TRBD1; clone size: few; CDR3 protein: CASSLGTGTGYEQFF; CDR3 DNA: TGTGCCAGCAGCTTGGGGACAGGGACCGGATATGAGCAGTTCTTC
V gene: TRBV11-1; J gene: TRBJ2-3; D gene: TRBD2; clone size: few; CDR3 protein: CASSHHTRGSEDTQYF; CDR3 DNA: TGTGCCAGCAGCCACCACACGCGGGGGTCCGAAGATACGCAGTATTTT
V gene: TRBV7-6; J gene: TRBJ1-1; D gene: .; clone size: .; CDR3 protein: CASSLLVGGGVTEAFF; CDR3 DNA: TGTGCCAGCAGCCTCCTCGTCGGGGGGGGAGTCACTGAAGCTTTCTTT
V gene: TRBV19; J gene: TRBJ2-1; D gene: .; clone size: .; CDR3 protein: CASSEAWTGNEQFF; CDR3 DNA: TGTGCCAGTAGTGAGGCATGGACGGGGAATGAGCAGTTCTTC
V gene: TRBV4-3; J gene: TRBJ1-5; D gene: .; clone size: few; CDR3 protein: CASSQSFSNQPQHF; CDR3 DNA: TGCGCCAGCAGCCAATCCTTTAGCAATCAGCCCCAGCATTTT
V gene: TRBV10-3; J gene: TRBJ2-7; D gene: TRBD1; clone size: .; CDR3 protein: CASRHGQGDYEQYF; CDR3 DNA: TGTGCCAGCAGACACGGACAGGGGGACTACGAGCAGTACTTC
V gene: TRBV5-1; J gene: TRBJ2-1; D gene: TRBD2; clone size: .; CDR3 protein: CASRPSGRVNEQFF; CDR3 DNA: TGCGCCAGCAGGCCTAGCGGGAGGGTCAATGAGCAGTTCTTC
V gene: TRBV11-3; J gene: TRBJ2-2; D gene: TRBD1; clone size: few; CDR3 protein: CASSLGRDRAMFF; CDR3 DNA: TGTGCCAGCAGCTTAGGCCGAGACAGGGCGATGTTTTTT
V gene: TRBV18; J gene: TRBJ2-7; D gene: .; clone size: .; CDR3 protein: CASSPNDTPYEQYF; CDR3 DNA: TGTGCCAGCTCACCGAACGACACTCCCTACGAGCAGTACTTC
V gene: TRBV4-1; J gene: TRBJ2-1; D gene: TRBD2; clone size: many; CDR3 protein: CASSQARRGEYEQFF; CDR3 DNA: TGCGCCAGCAGCCAAGCGAGGCGGGGGGAGTATGAGCAGTTCTTC
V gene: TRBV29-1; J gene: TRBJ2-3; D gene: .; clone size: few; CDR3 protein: CSVDGGDTQYF; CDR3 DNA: TGCAGCGTTGACGGGGGAGATACGCAGTATTTT
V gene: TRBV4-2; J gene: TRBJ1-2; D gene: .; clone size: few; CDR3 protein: CASSQDLAGAIYGYTF; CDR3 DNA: TGTGCCAGCAGCCAAGATTTAGCAGGGGCAATCTATGGCTACACCTTC
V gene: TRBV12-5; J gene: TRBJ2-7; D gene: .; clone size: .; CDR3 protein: CASALSGGSYEQYF; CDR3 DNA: TGTGCTAGTGCCTTATCAGGGGGGTCCTACGAGCAGTACTTC